This TCR beta chain was obtained from a study of Graves' ophthalmopathy and Graves' hyperthyroidism. The CDR3 runs to 13 residues. The V end was cut by 6 bases, the J end by 3 bases, with 12 bases between. The germline CDR1 and CDR2 sequences are SNHLY and FYNNEI. Investigators amplified TCR beta CDR3 regions from RNA transcripts. First-round RT-PCR employed HTBI primers, with a second-round multiplex PCR after it. Each CDR3 protein is one row after TCRdb ran MiXCR on the multiplex PCR reads. The repertoire holds approximately 640,000 distinct CDR3 sequences, more than 40% seen once, with 3.3% in the top ten.

The sequencing input was peripheral blood. The source is an adult man with Graves' ophthalmopathy. The V and J genes are TRBV2 and TRBJ2-7, with a weak D call TRBD2 (6 bases). CDR3 protein: CASSPRDFYEQYF. The CDR3 nucleotides read TGTGCCAGCAGCCCCCGGGACTTCTACGAGCAGTACTTC. The full variable domain, rest sourced from reference TRBV2 and TRBJ2-7, is EPEVTQTPSHQVTQMGQEVILRCVPISNHLYFYWYRQILGQKVEFLVSFYNNEISEKSEIFDDQFSVERPDGSNFTLKIRSTKLEDSAMYFCASSPRDFYEQYFGPGTRLTVT.